A selection of T cell receptor beta chains follows, all from one sample in a study of T cell changes during pregnancy in multiple sclerosis. Assay used: immunoSEQ multiplex PCR; TCRdb lists only in-frame clones, some missing. Altogether 49,000 or so clones are present, 90% to 95% being singletons, with the ten largest covering approximately 2.2%. Sequencing used peripheral blood, obtained in the third trimester of pregnancy. The receptors were sampled from a female donor with multiple sclerosis, enrolled in a pregnancy study. Both conserved end residues are part of each CDR3. D genes are given only for firm matches. Clone sizes are given selectively: once, few, many, or a class where the clone is expanded.

>medium-sized|TRBV4-2|TRBJ2-6|.
TGTGCCAGCAGCCAAGTAGACAGCTCTGGGGCCAACGTCCTGACTTTC
CASSQVDSSGANVLTF
>once|TRBV4-2|TRBJ2-7|TRBD2
TGTGCCAGCAGCCAAGATGCTAGCGGTTACTACGAGCAGTACTTC
CASSQDASGYYEQYF
>.|TRBV5-1|TRBJ2-3|TRBD2
TGCGCCAGCAGCGGACTAGCGGGAGCAGATACGCAGTATTTT
CASSGLAGADTQYF
>.|TRBV5-4|TRBJ2-7|TRBD1
TGTGCCAGCAGCTTGAGAGGGGGCGGGTATGAGCAGTACTTC
CASSLRGGGYEQYF
>.|TRBV18|TRBJ2-1|TRBD2
TGTGCCAGCTCACCGCTGGCTAGCGGGTCCTCCTACAATGAGCAGTTCTTC
CASSPLASGSSYNEQFF
>.|TRBV7-7|TRBJ2-7|TRBD1
TGTGCTAGCAGTCAGGGGGAAACCTACGAGCAGTACTTC
CASSQGETYEQYF
>.|TRBV21-1|TRBJ2-5|.
TGTGCCAGCAGCACGGGGGGACTAGCGGGACAGCAAGAGACCCAGTACTTC
CASSTGGLAGQQETQYF
>.|TRBV7-9|TRBJ2-5|.
TGTGCCAGCAGCTCCTCACCGACAGTTCAAGAGACCCAGTACTTC
CASSSSPTVQETQYF
>.|TRBV7-2|TRBJ2-7|.
TGTGCCAGCAGCTTAAAGCGGCAGTTCTACGAGCAGTACTTC
CASSLKRQFYEQYF
>.|TRBV28|TRBJ1-2|.
TGTGCCAGCCAGGAGGGAGCTGACTATGGCTACACCTTC
CASQEGADYGYTF
>.|TRBV4-3|TRBJ2-7|TRBD1
TGCGCCAGCAGCCAAGATTGGGACAGGGGCTACGAGCAGTACTTC
CASSQDWDRGYEQYF
>.|TRBV6-6|TRBJ2-3|.
TGTGCCAGCAGTGGCGGGACGTACGTGGATACGCAGTATTTT
CASSGGTYVDTQYF
>.|TRBV27|TRBJ1-2|TRBD1
TGTGCCAGCAGGGGATTACAGGGGGCACCTAACTATGGCTACACCTTC
CASRGLQGAPNYGYTF